Presented here are 18 T cell receptor beta chains from one specimen sequenced in a study of shared clonotypes between healthy human individuals. TCRdb's table, derived via immunoSEQ multiplex PCR, lists solely in-frame clones and lacks some. The table includes hundreds of thousands of clones, about 74% detected once. Sequenced material: memory CD4+ T cells sorted from blood. Subset specified: CD45RA-negative fraction. These TCRs come from a woman between 25 and 40 years old in good health.

The CDR3 bases are TGCGCCAGCAGTGCGGGGACCGACAATGAGCAGTTCTTC. This encodes CASSAGTDNEQFF. This chain links TRBV10-1 with TRBJ2-1, with D perhaps assigned TRBD1 or TRBD2 (5 bases each). The CDR3 contains 13 residues. V gave up 4 bases and J gave up 5 bases, with 9 bases separating them. The germline CDR1 and CDR2 sequences are WNHNN and SYGVQD (reference sequence).

Comments on this clone: This same CDR3 is encoded by further DNA sequences in the sample. CDR3 protein: CASSLAGAGYEQYF. The CDR3 DNA is TGTGCCAGCAGCTTAGCTGGGGCGGGCTACGAGCAGTACTTC. The J gene is TRBJ2-7, the V gene TRBV7-9; either TRBD1 or TRBD2 may fit D (5 bases each). This CDR3 comprises 14 residues. V lost 0 bases and J 3 bases, leaving 9 bases between the germline ends. The germline gives CDR1 SEHNR, CDR2 FQNEAQ (reference sequence).

The CDR3 spells CAGGRDYEQYF. The CDR3 nucleotides read TGTGCCGGGGGCAGGGACTACGAGCAGTACTTC. The genes are TRBV2 and TRBJ2-7; tentative D call: TRBD1 (6 bases). Germline V CDR1 and CDR2: SNHLY, FYNNEI. CDR3 size: 11 residues. V lost 11 bases and J 3 bases, leaving 11 bases between the germline ends.

Written as DNA, the CDR3 is TGCGCCAGCAGGGAGGATGAGAATCTCTATGGCTACACCTTC. Its translation is CASREDENLYGYTF. The gene calls are TRBV10-2 and TRBJ1-2; D is unclear. Looked up from germline, CDR1 is WSHSY and CDR2 is SAAADI. The CDR3 is 14 residues long. V lost 6 bases and J 4 bases, leaving 15 bases between the germline ends.

V gene TRBV5-6 combines with J gene TRBJ1-1; TRBD1 aligns across 8 bases. Germline V gives CDR1 SGHDT, CDR2 YYEEEE. This CDR3 is built from 15 residues. V lost 2 bases and J lost 0; bases outside the gene matches: 3. The CDR3 reads CASSFGQGLNTEAFF. CDR3 nucleotide sequence: TGTGCCAGCAGCTTCGGACAGGGATTGAACACTGAAGCTTTCTTT.

The table lists this clone with a few counts. V usage is TRBV28 and J usage is TRBJ1-1; tentative D call: TRBD1 (5 bases). The germline V gene has CDR1 MDHEN and CDR2 SYDVKM. The CDR3 spans 14 residues. Trimming took 6 bases from V and 4 from J, leaving 15 bases between them. The DNA of the CDR3 is TGTGCCAGCAGAATGGGACGAAGACCCACTGAAGCTTTCTTT. This sequence encodes CASRMGRRPTEAFF.

The chain is built from TRBV5-4 and TRBJ2-2, with TRBD2 matching 9 bases. V trimming: 5 bases; J trimming: 10 bases; junction bases outside the gene matches: 15. Per the germline V gene, CDR1 is SGHNT and CDR2 is YYREEE (reference sequence). The CDR3 consists of 16 residues. CDR3 amino acids: CASRSGLASGIEELFF. In DNA, the CDR3 is TGTGCCAGCAGGAGTGGATTGGCTAGCGGGATTGAGGAGCTGTTTTTT.

This sequence joins TRBV5-1 and TRBJ2-1, with 8 bases identical to TRBD1. J was trimmed by 6 bases and V by 0 bases; bases with no gene match: 5. Germline assignment: CDR1 SGHRS and CDR2 YFSETQ. The length of the CDR3 is 15 residues. Here the CDR3 reads CASSLGTGNLNEQFF. Written as DNA, the CDR3 is TGCGCCAGCAGCTTGGGGACAGGGAATCTCAATGAGCAGTTCTTC.

A note on this clone: This may come from a read error, since a much larger clone is one base off. Other DNA sequences in the sample encode the same CDR3. This chain uses TRBV29-1 with TRBJ1-1, with D uncertain. V lost 3 bases and J 2 bases, leaving 4 bases between the germline ends. The CDR3 contains 11 residues. The germline CDR1 and CDR2 sequences are SQVTM and ANQGSEA. In nucleotides, the CDR3 is TGCAGCGTTGAGGGAAACACTGAAGCTTTCTTT. Encoded protein: CSVEGNTEAFF.

The chain has TRBV5-4 and TRBJ2-3; 7 positions agree with TRBD1. In germline, CDR1 is SGHNT, CDR2 YYREEE (reference sequence). V dropped 2 bases and J dropped 2; count of bases not matched to a gene: 2. The CDR3 totals 14 residues. CDR3 sequence reads: CASSFQGVTDTQYF. As DNA, the CDR3 is TGTGCCAGCAGCTTCCAGGGGGTCACAGATACGCAGTATTTT. The complete variable domain, with remaining parts taken from reference TRBV5-4 and TRBJ2-3, reads ETGVTQSPTHLIKTRGQQVTLRCSSQSGHNTVSWYQQALGQGPQFIFQYYREEENGRGNFPPRFSGLQFPNYSSELNVNALELDDSALYLCASSFQGVTDTQYFGPGTRLTVL.

The genes are TRBV5-1 and TRBJ1-1; perhaps TRBD1 as D (6 bases). Germline CDR1 is SGHRS and CDR2 is YFSETQ. The CDR3 runs to 16 residues. V dropped 4 bases and J dropped 1 base, with 17 bases sitting between them. The CDR3 DNA reads as TGCGCCAGCAGCAGAACTCGACAGGAAGCGAACACTGAAGCTTTCTTT. Residues: CASSRTRQEANTEAFF.

In this sample, this clone turned up a few times. The V call is TRBV7-8, the J call TRBJ1-1, with 7 bases identical to TRBD1. CDR3 length: 14 amino acids. Per the germline V gene, CDR1 is SGHVS and CDR2 is FQNEAQ. J lost 4 bases, V lost 6 bases, and 8 bases had no gene match. CDR3 nucleotides: TGTGCCAGCAGATGGACAGGAGTGGGCACTGAAGCTTTCTTT. Its protein product is CASRWTGVGTEAFF. Variable domain in full (rest from reference TRBV7-8 and TRBJ1-1): GAGVSQSPRYKVAKRGQDVALRCDPISGHVSLFWYQQALGQGPEFLTYFQNEAQLDKSGLPSDRFFAERPEGSVSTLKIQRTQQEDSAVYLCASRWTGVGTEAFFGQGTRLTVV.

The CDR3 is CASSSLGLGREYHEQYF. For the CDR3, the DNA is TGTGCCAGCTCAAGTTTAGGGTTGGGGCGGGAGTACCACGAGCAGTACTTC. This chain links TRBV28 with TRBJ2-7; TRBD2 matches 7 bases. Trimming removed 8 bases from V and 5 bases from J; junction bases left unmatched: 21. CDR1 and CDR2 from the germline V gene are MDHEN and SYDVKM. The CDR3 is 17 amino acids.

The rearrangement links TRBV19 to TRBJ2-7, with D possibly matching TRBD1 (5 bases). Germline-derived CDR1 and CDR2 are LNHDA and SQIVND (reference sequence). The CDR3 has 15 residues. V was pared by 3 bases and J by 1 base, with 13 bases between. CDR3 sequence: CASSIAEGDSYEQYF. The DNA of the CDR3 is TGTGCCAGTAGTATCGCCGAAGGGGATTCCTACGAGCAGTACTTC.

The chain couples TRBV12-5 to TRBJ2-7, with D possibly matching TRBD1 (7 bases). The CDR3 is 16 amino acids. V was trimmed by 0 bases and J by 4 bases, leaving 16 bases between them. The germline V gene encodes CDR1 LGHNT and CDR2 FRNRAP. The chain's CDR3 is CASGLVRGRGEYEQYF. CDR3 coding DNA: TGTGCTAGTGGTTTGGTACGTGGCAGGGGGGAGTACGAGCAGTACTTC.

In this sample, this clone turned up once. The chain has TRBV5-1 and TRBJ2-2; 9 nucleotides match TRBD1. CDR1 is SGHRS and CDR2 is YFSETQ in the germline V gene. V lost 4 bases to trimming and J lost 1 base; unmatched junction nucleotides: 8. The CDR3 runs to 17 residues. The CDR3 coding sequence is TGCGCCAGCAGCCTGGGTCCGGGACAGGGGAACACCGGGGAGCTGTTTTTT. This sequence encodes CASSLGPGQGNTGELFF. Complete variable domain (other parts from reference TRBV5-1 and TRBJ2-2): KAGVTQTPRYLIKTRGQQVTLSCSPISGHRSVSWYQQTPGQGLQFLFEYFSETQRNKGNFPGRFSGRQFSNSRSEMNVSTLELGDSALYLCASSLGPGQGNTGELFFGEGSRLTVL.

This chain links TRBV28 with TRBJ2-1; 9 bases fit TRBD2. CDR3 length: 17 residues. J gave up 15 bases and V 7 bases, and 25 bases lay outside the gene matches. Germline lookup yields CDR1 MDHEN and CDR2 SYDVKM. DNA of the CDR3: TGTGCCAGCAACGTAGATGCCGGGACTAGCATCACACGGCCTCTGTTCTTC. It encodes CASNVDAGTSITRPLFF. Full variable domain (remainder filled in from reference TRBV28 and TRBJ2-1): DVKVTQSSRYLVKRTGEKVFLECVQDMDHENMFWYRQDPGLGLRLIYFSYDVKMKEKGDIPEGYSVSREKKERFSLILESASTNQTSMYLCASNVDAGTSITRPLFFGPGTRLTVL.

The chain links TRBV28 to TRBJ1-5; TRBD1 matches at 9 bases. V gave up 7 bases and J gave up 7 bases; unmatched junction bases: 14. The CDR3 sequence is 16 residues long. Germline V CDR1 and CDR2: MDHEN, SYDVKM. The CDR3: CASTYGQGIRGQPQHF. The CDR3 coding sequence is TGTGCCAGCACTTACGGACAGGGGATTCGTGGACAGCCCCAGCATTTT.